The clone carrying this T cell receptor (beta chain) has only a few counts. Antigen unknown. This record comes from a study of response to subunit inactivated influenza vaccine. Study-level results: With each seasonal influenza vaccination, the authors suggested, few new T cells are recruited.

Germline CDR1 is MNHEY and CDR2 is SMNVEV (reference sequence). Trimming cost V 8 bases and J 10 bases; bases outside gene matches: 12. CDR3 length: 13 amino acids. TCRdb ran MiXCR on the RT-PCR reads and lists one entry per CDR3 protein. The sample contains about 780,000 distinct CDR3 sequences, under 20% of which appear only once. The clonotype originates from a man in his fifties who received an inactivated influenza vaccine. Sample: PBMCs from blood, taken roughly 5 days after vaccination. This chain uses TRBV27 with TRBJ2-3; TRBD2 matches 7 bases. CDR3 loop: CASRRGEGRAQYF. Here the CDR3 DNA reads TGTGCCAGCCGAAGAGGGGAGGGGCGAGCGCAGTATTTT.